This T cell receptor beta chain was found in a study of OX40 agonist ivuxolimab in advanced cancers. The wider study: Patients were treated with ivuxolimab, an agonistic anti-OX40 (CD134) antibody. Patients in dose escalation had liver, melanoma, kidney or head and neck cancers. One hepatocellular carcinoma and two cutaneous melanoma patients partially responded.

V was cut by 1 base and J by 2 bases, with 8 bases left in between. The CDR3 runs to 14 residues. The germline CDR1 and CDR2 sequences are SGHRS and YFSETQ. On this clone: Its target is not known.

General study points: The specificity for antigen of the expanded peripheral T cells was not determined.

Clones were read by immunoSEQ multiplex PCR, and TCRdb kept only the in-frame ones, dropping some. The sample shows 70,000 or so clones, about 84% of them seen only once. Sequenced here: CD4+ or CD8+ T cells sorted from blood, sampled in a trial of the OX40 agonist ivuxolimab. The chain employs TRBV5-1 and TRBJ2-3; no definite D call. This receptor was obtained from an adult with an advanced solid tumor such as melanoma, head and neck, liver or kidney cancer. CDR3 region: CASSLNAATDTQYF. CDR3 in DNA: TGCGCCAGCAGCTTGAATGCGGCCACAGATACGCAGTATTTT.